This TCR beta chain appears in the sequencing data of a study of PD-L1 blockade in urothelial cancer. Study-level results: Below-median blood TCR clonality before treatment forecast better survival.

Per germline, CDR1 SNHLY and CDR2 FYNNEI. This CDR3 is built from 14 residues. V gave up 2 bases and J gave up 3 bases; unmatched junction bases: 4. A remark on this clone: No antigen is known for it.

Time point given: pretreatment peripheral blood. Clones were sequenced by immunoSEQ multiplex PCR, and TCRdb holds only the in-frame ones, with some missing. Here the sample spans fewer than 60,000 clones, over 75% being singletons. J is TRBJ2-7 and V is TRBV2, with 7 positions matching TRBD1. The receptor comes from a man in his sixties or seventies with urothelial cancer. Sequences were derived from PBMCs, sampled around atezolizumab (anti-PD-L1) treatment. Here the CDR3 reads CASSEWQGVYEQYF. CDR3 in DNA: TGTGCCAGCAGTGAATGGCAGGGGGTCTACGAGCAGTACTTC.